This TCR beta chain is from a study of graft-versus-host responses after intestinal transplantation. In the case of this clone: Its antigen is currently unknown.

V was cut by 5 bases and J by 6 bases, with 11 bases left in between. Looked up from germline, CDR1 is MDHEN and CDR2 is SYDVKM. The length of the CDR3 is 13 residues. Assay used: immunoSEQ multiplex PCR; TCRdb lists only in-frame clones, some missing. The table shows roughly 38,000 clones, with more than 90% occurring only once. General study results and limits: Investigators detected GvH clones in recipient marrow, with some emerging earlier in ileum or blood. Graft-versus-host to host-versus-graft clonal ratios in allografts were high in patients with graft-donor T cell macrochimerism.

The clonotype originates from a human patient who received an intestinal transplant, so some T cells may come from the graft donor. The starting material was PBMCs, obtained 16 days after intestinal transplant. V gene TRBV28 combines with J gene TRBJ1-5; the D gene is possibly TRBD1 (6 bases). CDR3 sequence (DNA): TGTGCCAGCAGTCCCACAGGGAGTCAGCCCCAGCATTTT. Translation: CASSPTGSQPQHF.